The 16 T cell receptor beta chains in this list originate from one sample, sequenced in a study of T-cell memory formation after mild COVID-19. TCRdb recomputed calls from the 5' RACE reads with MiXCR, one row per CDR3 protein. The sample contains a few hundred thousand distinct CDR3 sequences, just under 20% of which appear only once. Input material: PBMCs or a T cell subset sorted from them (not recorded which). The receptors come from a man younger than 30 who had mild COVID-19 (a few samples of this study predate the infection). Cell type and time point are not known.

V and J are TRBV12-3 or TRBV12-4 and TRBJ2-2; 8 positions match TRBD2. The V gene end was trimmed by 5 bases and the J gene end by 0 bases; junction bases not matched to a gene: 2. The CDR3 is 15 residues long. Written as DNA, the CDR3 is TGTGCCAGCAGTCCGCGGGGGGCGAACACCGGGGAGCTGTTTTTT. As protein: CASSPRGANTGELFF.

This chain connects TRBV7-2 to TRBJ2-3; 11 bases line up with TRBD2. The junction had 1 base not matched to a gene; V was cut back by 1 base and J by 4 bases. The V gene's germline CDR1 is SGHTA and CDR2 FQGNSA. CDR3 length: 15 residues. The CDR3: CASSLVAGGSDTQYF. As DNA, the CDR3 is TGTGCCAGCAGCTTAGTAGCGGGGGGGTCAGATACGCAGTATTTT.

CDR3 sequence reads: CASSPMIESNEQFF. For the CDR3, the DNA is TGTGCCAGCAGCCCGATGATAGAGTCCAATGAGCAGTTCTTC. The chain links TRBV7-2 to TRBJ2-1; D unclear. The germline gives CDR1 SGHTA, CDR2 FQGNSA. This CDR3 has 14 amino acids. V lost 5 bases and J lost 6, with 14 bases in between.

The chain carries TRBV10-3 and TRBJ2-3; TRBD2 matches 9 bases. The CDR3 totals 14 residues. The germline V gene has CDR1 ENHRY and CDR2 SYGVKD. V lost 10 bases, J lost 6 bases, and 11 bases stayed unmatched. The chain's CDR3 is CATLWAGGPDTQYF. The CDR3 region has the DNA TGTGCCACCCTATGGGCGGGGGGGCCCGATACGCAGTATTTT.

This clonotype turned up a few times. This chain links TRBV7-2 with TRBJ2-2; D unresolved. Trimming removed 5 bases from V and 5 bases from J, with 12 bases in between. The CDR3 sequence is 14 residues long. Germline CDR1 is SGHTA and CDR2 is FQGNSA. The CDR3 nucleotides are TGTGCCAGCAGCCTAATACAAGGGACCGGGGAGCTGTTTTTT. The encoded protein is CASSLIQGTGELFF. The whole variable domain, filled in from reference TRBV7-2 and TRBJ2-2, reads GAGVSQSPSNKVTEKGKDVELRCDPISGHTALYWYRQSLGQGLEFLIYFQGNSAPDKSGLPSDRFSAERTGGSVSTLTIQRTQQEDSAVYLCASSLIQGTGELFFGEGSRLTVL.

This clonotype was recorded a few times. V is TRBV28 and J is TRBJ1-2, with 7 bases that match TRBD1. The CDR3 is 11 residues long. Germline V CDR1 and CDR2: MDHEN, SYDVKM. V lost 6 bases, J lost 8 bases, and 3 bases stayed unmatched. CDR3 loop: CASRQGVGYTF. As DNA, the CDR3 is TGTGCCAGCAGGCAGGGGGTGGGCTACACCTTC.

The rearrangement links TRBV7-2 to TRBJ1-6; D perhaps matches TRBD1 (5 bases). Germline CDR1 SGHTA, CDR2 FQGNSA. V was trimmed by 1 base and J by 10 bases, leaving 17 bases between them. This CDR3 comprises 16 residues. CDR3 nucleotide sequence: TGTGCCAGCAGCTTAGGGCTGGGGCAGGGAAGCTCACCCCTCCACTTT. It specifies CASSLGLGQGSSPLHF.

The chain is built from TRBV27 and TRBJ2-1; TRBD2 might be the D (5 bases). CDR1 is MNHEY, CDR2 SMNVEV, per germline (reference sequence). The CDR3 extends over 14 amino acids. Trimming removed 8 bases at V and 5 bases at J, with 16 bases between. CDR3 coding DNA: TGTGCCAGCGGCCGAGGGAGTACCCACAATGAGCAGTTCTTC. It translates to CASGRGSTHNEQFF.

The chain recombines TRBV9 with TRBJ2-4; 7 bases are shared with TRBD1. CDR1 SGDLS and CDR2 YYNGEE come from the germline V gene. This CDR3 is built from 15 residues. After removal of 6 bases from V and 2 bases from J, the junction contained 8 bases not matched to a gene. CDR3: CASTFPGGTKNIQYF. The CDR3 DNA follows: TGTGCCAGCACCTTTCCAGGGGGTACCAAAAACATTCAGTACTTC.

At least ten counts were recorded for this clonotype. The chain has TRBV9 and TRBJ2-3, with unresolved D. Germline V CDR1 and CDR2: SGDLS, YYNGEE. V was cut by 0 bases and J by 0 bases, with 5 bases left in between. The CDR3 sequence is 14 residues long. CDR3 bases: TGTGCCAGCAGCGTAGGTCGGAGCACAGATACGCAGTATTTT. Translated: CASSVGRSTDTQYF.

This chain joins TRBV24-1 and TRBJ2-3; 9 nucleotides match TRBD1. V lost 3 bases to trimming and J lost 5 bases; unmatched junction nucleotides: 5. Per germline, CDR1 KGHDR and CDR2 SFDVKD. This CDR3 is built from 15 residues. DNA of the CDR3: TGTGCCACCAGTGATCCTGGACAGGGGATAGATACGCAGTATTTT. It is translated as CATSDPGQGIDTQYF.

J is TRBJ1-4 and V is TRBV15; tentative D call: TRBD1 (6 bases). Per germline, CDR1 LNHNV and CDR2 YYDKDF (reference sequence). The germline V and J ends were trimmed by 2 bases and 7 bases, with 11 bases remaining between them. The CDR3 sequence is 14 residues long. This CDR3 reads CATSRQGHSEKLFF. The CDR3 DNA reads TGTGCCACCAGCAGACAGGGGCATAGTGAAAAACTGTTTTTT. The full variable domain, rest sourced from reference TRBV15 and TRBJ1-4, is DAMVIQNPRYQVTQFGKPVTLSCSQTLNHNVMYWYQQKSSQAPKLLFHYYDKDFNNEADTPDNFQSRRPNTSFCFLDIRSPGLGDTAMYLCATSRQGHSEKLFFGSGTQLSVL.

The chain combines TRBV11-2 with TRBJ2-3; 8 bases fit TRBD1. V shed 3 bases, J shed 7 bases, and the junction held 3 bases outside the gene matches. From germline, CDR1 is SGHAT and CDR2 FQNNGV. CDR3 size: 13 residues. CDR3 residues: CASSLDRDHTQYF. The CDR3 nucleotides are TGTGCCAGCAGCTTGGACAGGGACCATACGCAGTATTTT.

The V call is TRBV12-3 or TRBV12-4, the J call TRBJ2-1, with D uncertain. This CDR3 has 12 residues. Trimming left V 6 bases short and J 5 bases short, with 8 bases between. CDR3 in amino acids: CASRQRDNEQFF. As DNA, the CDR3 is TGTGCCAGCAGACAGAGAGACAATGAGCAGTTCTTC.

The J gene is TRBJ2-5, the V gene TRBV28; D gene uncertain. Trimming took off 10 bases at V and 5 bases at J, with 14 bases between the two ends. The CDR3 length is 12 residues. The germline V gene encodes CDR1 MDHEN and CDR2 SYDVKM. CDR3 protein: CATLGVYETQYF. The DNA of the CDR3 is TGTGCCACCCTGGGTGTATATGAGACCCAGTACTTC.

This clonotype was counted ten times or more. This chain connects TRBV14 to TRBJ2-1, with D maybe TRBD1 (6 bases). Trimming cost V 4 bases and J 8 bases, with 18 bases left between them. CDR3 length: 15 amino acids. Germline CDR1 and CDR2: SGHDN and FVKESK. The CDR3 nucleotides are TGTGCCAGCAGCCCCCTTGGGTGGGGGCTGGATGAGCAGTTCTTC. As protein: CASSPLGWGLDEQFF.